This T cell receptor (beta chain) emerged from a study of vaccination effects on CD4 cells after COVID-19. TCRdb's copy holds only in-frame clones and misses some; the assay was immunoSEQ multiplex PCR. Of approximately 11,000 clones listed, approximately 69% were seen once; the top ten hold 20% to 25%. In the ViraFEST assay, antigen-specific CD4+ clonotypes were identified by expansion after peptide-pool stimulation. Subsequent to less than eleven days of culture, CD4+ T cells were isolated. PBMC cultures contained 2 million or so cells per well, 7.5 to 10 IU/ml IL-2 and 10 ug/ml peptides. Worth noting for this clone: Its cognate antigen is unknown.

Germline CDR1 is SGHNT and CDR2 is YENEEA. CDR3 length: 14 amino acids. The V gene lost 4 bases and the J gene lost 4 bases, with 12 bases spanning the gap. The sequenced sample was CD4+ T cells from PBMCs cultured with HCoV-229E spike peptides, obtained before COVID-19 vaccination. This sequence joins TRBV11-3 and TRBJ2-3; a weak D match, TRBD1 (6 bases). The receptor was isolated from a human donor who received a COVID-19 vaccine. The CDR3 reads CASSSGQLSDTQYF. The CDR3 DNA is TGTGCCAGCAGCTCCGGACAGTTGTCAGATACGCAGTATTTT.